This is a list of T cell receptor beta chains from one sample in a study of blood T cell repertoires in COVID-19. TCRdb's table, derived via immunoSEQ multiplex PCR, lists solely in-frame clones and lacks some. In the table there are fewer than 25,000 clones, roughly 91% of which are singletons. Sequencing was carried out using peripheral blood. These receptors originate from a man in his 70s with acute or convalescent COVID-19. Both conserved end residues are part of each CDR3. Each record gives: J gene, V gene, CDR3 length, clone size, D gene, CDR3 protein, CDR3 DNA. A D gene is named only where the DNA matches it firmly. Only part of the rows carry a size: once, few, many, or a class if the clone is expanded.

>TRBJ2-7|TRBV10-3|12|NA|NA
CAISEAGYEQYF
TGTGCCATCAGTGAAGCCGGCTACGAGCAGTACTTC
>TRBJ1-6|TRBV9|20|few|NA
CASSVAPSPTGQGYNSPLHF
TGTGCCAGCAGCGTAGCTCCCTCCCCGACCGGGCAGGGTTATAATTCACCCCTCCACTTT
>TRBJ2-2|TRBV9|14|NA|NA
CASSVEQGHGELFF
TGTGCCAGCAGCGTAGAACAGGGTCACGGGGAGCTGTTTTTT
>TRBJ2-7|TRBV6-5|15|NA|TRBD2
CASRTGLAASYEQYF
TGTGCCAGCAGAACCGGACTAGCGGCTTCCTACGAGCAGTACTTC
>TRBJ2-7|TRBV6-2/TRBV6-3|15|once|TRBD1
CASSYSGTGVYEQYF
TGTGCCAGCAGTTACTCCGGGACAGGGGTCTACGAGCAGTACTTC
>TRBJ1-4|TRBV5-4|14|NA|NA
CASSSGGPNEKLFF
TGTGCCAGCAGCTCCGGAGGGCCCAATGAAAAACTGTTTTTT
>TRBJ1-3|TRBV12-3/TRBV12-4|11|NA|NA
CASSLGRTIYF
TGTGCCAGCAGCCTTGGGCGCACCATATATTTT
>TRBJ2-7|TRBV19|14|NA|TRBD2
CASSPSGITYEQYF
TGTGCCAGTAGTCCTAGCGGGATTACCTACGAGCAGTACTTC
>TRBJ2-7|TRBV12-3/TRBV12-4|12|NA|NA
CASSPAMYEQYF
TGTGCCAGCAGTCCCGCTATGTACGAGCAGTACTTC
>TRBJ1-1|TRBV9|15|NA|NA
CASSVAPPGNTEAFF
TGTGCCAGCAGCGTAGCGCCGCCGGGGAACACTGAAGCTTTCTTT
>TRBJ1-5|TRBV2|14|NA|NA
CASSVIREGQPQHF
TGTGCCAGCAGTGTTATTCGGGAGGGTCAGCCCCAGCATTTT
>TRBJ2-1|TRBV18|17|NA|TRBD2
CASSPPQRGGSYNEQFF
TGTGCCAGCTCACCACCACAACGGGGGGGCTCCTACAATGAGCAGTTCTTC
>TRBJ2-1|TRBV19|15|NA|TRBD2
CASSIASGVYNEQFF
TGTGCCAGTAGTATAGCTAGCGGGGTCTACAATGAGCAGTTCTTC
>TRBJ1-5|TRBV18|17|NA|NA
CASSPQTGRSINQPQHF
TGTGCCAGCTCACCACAGACAGGACGTAGCATCAATCAGCCCCAGCATTTT
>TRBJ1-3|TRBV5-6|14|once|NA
CASSLAGTGNTIYF
TGTGCCAGCAGCTTGGCCGGTACTGGAAACACCATATATTTT
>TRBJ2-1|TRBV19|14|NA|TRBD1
CASTGTGGGNEQFF
TGTGCCAGTACCGGGACAGGGGGAGGAAATGAGCAGTTCTTC
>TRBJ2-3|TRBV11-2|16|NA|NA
CASSLIRGAGMDTQYF
TGTGCCAGCAGCTTAATCCGAGGAGCCGGCATGGATACGCAGTATTTT